This TCR beta chain came from a study of T-cell reconstitution after alpha-beta-depleted transplantation in children. A library of TCRbeta sequences, prepared with unique molecular identifiers, was generated. TCRdb analysed the PCR reads with MiXCR anew, one entry per CDR3 protein. The sample lists about 290,000 distinct CDR3 sequences; roughly a tenth were seen once. The germline CDR1 and CDR2 sequences are SEHNR and FQNEAQ (reference sequence). Trimming cost V 1 base and J 6 bases; bases outside gene matches: 13. The CDR3 is 17 residues long. This clonotype was found a few times. This clonotype was sampled from a boy younger than two with acute myeloid leukemia, due to receive a stem cell transplant. This specimen consisted of PBMCs, obtained before TCRalphabeta/CD19-depleted stem cell transplant. The V gene is TRBV7-9, the J gene TRBJ2-7; 9 bases align to TRBD1. This CDR3 is CASSLVPLRDRVSEQYF. The CDR3, as DNA: TGTGCCAGCAGCTTAGTCCCTCTGCGGGACAGGGTCTCCGAGCAGTACTTC. Full variable domain (missing parts from reference TRBV7-9 and TRBJ2-7): DTGVSQNPRHKITKRGQNVTFRCDPISEHNRLYWYRQTLGQGPEFLTYFQNEAQLEKSRLLSDRFSAERPKGSFSTLEIQRTEQGDSAMYLCASSLVPLRDRVSEQYFGPGTRLTVT.